The source of this T cell receptor beta chain is a study of T cells in Graves' hyperthyroidism and ophthalmopathy. Study-level background: Any treatment followed the collection of peripheral blood at initial diagnosis.

Each ophthalmopathy patient scored at least 3 on the Clinical Activity Score and at least 4 on NOSPECS grade, with duration under 3 months. Not enrolled were patients with uncontrolled infection, other autoimmune disease, pregnancy or lactation. The source material, RNA transcripts, was used to amplify TCR beta CDR3 regions. Initially, a first-round RT-PCR of the TCR CDR3 employed the HTBI primer set. TCRdb reprocessed the multiplex PCR reads with MiXCR, giving one entry per CDR3 protein. The sample lists some 490,000 distinct CDR3 sequences; 20% to 25% were seen once. Looked up from germline, CDR1 is SNHLY and CDR2 is FYNNEI. Deletions cut 6 bases from V and 2 bases from J, with 8 bases between. This CDR3 spans 13 amino acids.

The sequence derives from a woman in her sixties or seventies with Graves' ophthalmopathy. This rearrangement joins TRBV2 to TRBJ2-1; D is unresolved. Sequenced input: blood. The CDR3 protein is CASRFTTYNEQFF. CDR3 coding DNA: TGTGCCAGCAGGTTTACAACCTACAATGAGCAGTTCTTC.